The 25 T cell receptor beta chains below all came from one sample that was sequenced in a study of vaccination effects on CD4 cells after COVID-19. Culturing for more than 9 days preceded CD4+ T cell isolation. The person's infection with SARS-CoV-2, confirmed by PCR, took place between March and December 2020. Of the BNT162b2 and mRNA-1273 vaccines, participants received two doses of one or the other. The antigens these receptors bind are not known. Libraries were prepared by immunoSEQ multiplex PCR; TCRdb keeps only in-frame clonotypes and omits some of them. The repertoire consists of roughly 46,000 clones, with over 60% occurring once and the leading ten covering roughly 5.4%. Specimen: CD4+ T cells from PBMCs cultured without peptide, collected after COVID-19 vaccination. The receptor source for this set is a human donor who had a prior SARS-CoV-2 infection.

This chain uses TRBV18 with TRBJ2-1; D perhaps matches TRBD1 (6 bases). V lost 0 bases and J 8 bases, leaving 8 bases between the germline ends. In germline, CDR1 is KGHSH, CDR2 LQKENI. The CDR3 spans 13 residues. In nucleotides, the CDR3 is TGTGCCAGCTCACCACCAGCAGGGGATGAGCAGTTCTTC. Its translation: CASSPPAGDEQFF.

This chain connects TRBV18 to TRBJ2-4; D is possibly TRBD1 (7 bases). The CDR3 sequence is 15 residues long. Trimming cost V 1 base and J 5 bases, with 12 bases left between them. Germline V gives CDR1 KGHSH, CDR2 LQKENI. CDR3 sequence reads: CASSPRAGGQNIQYF. The CDR3 bases are TGTGCCAGCTCACCACGAGCAGGGGGGCAAAACATTCAGTACTTC.

This clone was seen once. Different DNA sequences within this sample yield the same CDR3. The rearrangement joins TRBV5-4 to TRBJ2-5, with D perhaps assigned TRBD1 or TRBD2 (6 bases each). Trimming left V 2 bases short and J 5 bases short, with 19 bases between. This CDR3 is 16 amino acids long. The germline V gene has CDR1 SGHNT and CDR2 YYREEE (reference sequence). The CDR3 reads CASSLTPGQGGETQYF. The CDR3 region has the DNA TGTGCCAGCAGCTTAACACCCGGACAAGGGGGGGAGACCCAGTACTTC.

The CDR3 region is CASSLRPSGSLGNEQFF. CDR3 nucleotide sequence: TGTGCCAGCAGCTTAAGGCCTAGCGGGAGCCTCGGCAATGAGCAGTTCTTC. J is TRBJ2-1 and V is TRBV7-2; 10 bases fit TRBD2. This CDR3 contains 17 residues. V shed 2 bases and J 6 bases; nucleotides not matched to a gene: 10. CDR1 is SGHTA and CDR2 is FQGNSA in the germline V gene.

This clone has only a few counts. The chain couples TRBV28 to TRBJ2-3, with TRBD1 as a possible D gene (5 bases). The V end was cut by 3 bases, the J end by 6 bases, with 13 bases between. Germline CDR1 reads MDHEN; CDR2 reads SYDVKM. The CDR3 spans 14 residues. For the CDR3, the DNA is TGTGCCAGCAGTTTGGGGTCTGGGGCGGATACGCAGTATTTT. This gives the protein CASSLGSGADTQYF. Based on the CDR3 plus reference TRBV28 and TRBJ2-3, the full variable domain is DVKVTQSSRYLVKRTGEKVFLECVQDMDHENMFWYRQDPGLGLRLIYFSYDVKMKEKGDIPEGYSVSREKKERFSLILESASTNQTSMYLCASSLGSGADTQYFGPGTRLTVL.

The chain is built from TRBV6-6 and TRBJ2-2; D might be TRBD1 or TRBD2, each matching 5 bases. The germline V and J ends were trimmed by 0 bases and 6 bases, with 11 bases remaining between them. Per germline, CDR1 MNHNY and CDR2 SVGAGI (reference sequence). The CDR3 length is 15 residues. CDR3 region: CASSYSGTVAGELFF. In DNA, the CDR3 is TGTGCCAGCAGTTACTCGGGGACGGTGGCCGGGGAGCTGTTTTTT.

This clone was seen only once. This chain links TRBV7-2 with TRBJ2-1; no reliable D call. This CDR3 region has 15 residues. V gave up 0 bases and J gave up 1 base, with 7 bases separating them. Germline V gene lookup returns CDR1 SGHTA and CDR2 FQGNSA. CDR3 nucleotide sequence: TGTGCCAGCAGCTTAGCGACGGTATCCTACAATGAGCAGTTCTTC. Translated: CASSLATVSYNEQFF.

This clone was counted a few times. The genes are TRBV28 and TRBJ1-1; D is ambiguous. Germline V gene data show CDR1 as MDHEN and CDR2 as SYDVKM. V gave up 7 bases and J gave up 1 base, with 10 bases separating them. CDR3 length equals 13 residues. CDR3: CASIWQPNTEAFF. Here the CDR3 DNA reads TGTGCCAGCATTTGGCAGCCGAACACTGAAGCTTTCTTT.

The chain combines TRBV18 with TRBJ2-1; tentatively, D is TRBD2 (6 bases). Germline lookup yields CDR1 KGHSH and CDR2 LQKENI. V gave up 1 base and J gave up 7 bases, with 8 bases separating them. CDR3 length: 13 residues. The CDR3 here is CASSPLSGNEQFF. CDR3 in DNA: TGTGCCAGCTCACCACTGAGCGGGAATGAGCAGTTCTTC. The full variable domain, its missing parts supplied by reference TRBV18 and TRBJ2-1, is NAGVMQNPRHLVRRRGQEARLRCSPMKGHSHVYWYRQLPEEGLKFMVYLQKENIIDESGMPKERFSAEFPKEGPSILRIQQVVRGDSAAYFCASSPLSGNEQFFGPGTRLTVL.

The chain is built from TRBV5-3 and TRBJ2-7; 9 nucleotides line up with TRBD1. TRBV5-3 is an ORF, and what it does is uncertain. This CDR3 has 13 amino acids. V lost 8 bases to trimming and J lost 0 bases; unmatched junction nucleotides: 3. CDR3 loop: CARGGQGSYEQYF. The CDR3 DNA reads as TGTGCCAGGGGGGGACAGGGCTCCTACGAGCAGTACTTC.

This sequence joins TRBV6-5 and TRBJ1-2, with D unclear. Germline V gene sequence: CDR1 MNHEY, CDR2 SVGAGI. Between the trimmed V and J ends, which lost 8 bases and 1 base, there was a span of 8 bases. This CDR3 is 12 amino acids long. The CDR3 protein is CASRKGNYGYTF. DNA of the CDR3: TGTGCCAGCCGGAAGGGTAACTATGGCTACACCTTC.

V gene TRBV6-5 combines with J gene TRBJ2-3, with 7 bases that match TRBD1. The V gene end was trimmed by 6 bases and the J gene end by 5 bases; junction bases not matched to a gene: 5. This CDR3 contains 13 residues. Germline lookup yields CDR1 MNHEY and CDR2 SVGAGI. CDR3 region: CASSDRDKDTQYF. The DNA for the CDR3 is TGTGCCAGCAGCGACAGGGACAAAGATACGCAGTATTTT.

V usage is TRBV7-2 and J usage is TRBJ2-2; the D gene is possibly TRBD2 (5 bases). Germline V CDR1 and CDR2: SGHTA, FQGNSA. Between the trimmed V and J ends, which lost 5 bases and 4 bases, there was a span of 14 bases. CDR3 length equals 15 residues. The CDR3 sequence: CASSLRGRGTGELFF. In DNA, the CDR3 is TGTGCCAGCAGCCTCCGCGGGCGAGGCACCGGGGAGCTGTTTTTT.

The J gene is TRBJ1-4, the V gene TRBV29-1, with TRBD1 identical over 7 bases. V lost 6 bases to trimming and J lost 8 bases; unmatched junction nucleotides: 0. Germline assignment: CDR1 SQVTM and CDR2 ANQGSEA. The CDR3 has 10 amino acids. The CDR3 DNA is TGCAGCGTACAGGGGGAAAAACTGTTTTTT. It translates to CSVQGEKLFF.

The gene calls are TRBV5-6 and TRBJ1-2; 7 bases match TRBD1. V lost 7 bases and J lost 6; bases outside the gene matches: 18. Germline CDR1 reads SGHDT; CDR2 reads YYEEEE. The CDR3 is 16 residues long. The DNA for the CDR3 is TGTGCCAGCGATCTTGGGGGGCAGGGGGGAGAGGATGGCTACACCTTC. This encodes CASDLGGQGGEDGYTF.

J is TRBJ2-1 and V is TRBV5-1; 14 bases line up with TRBD2. The CDR3 totals 15 residues. Germline assignment: CDR1 SGHRS and CDR2 YFSETQ. V was clipped by 4 bases and J by 7 bases; unmatched bases: 4. The CDR3 sequence is CASSTGTSGSNEQFF. CDR3 bases: TGCGCCAGCAGCACCGGGACTAGCGGGAGTAATGAGCAGTTCTTC.

This chain joins TRBV7-2 and TRBJ2-7; possibly TRBD2 for D (6 bases). CDR3 size: 16 residues. The V end lost 0 bases, the J end lost 0 bases, and 12 bases lay between the germline ends. Germline lookup yields CDR1 SGHTA and CDR2 FQGNSA. DNA for the CDR3: TGTGCCAGCAGCTTAGCGTGGGGCGGGAACTCCTACGAGCAGTACTTC. Protein: CASSLAWGGNSYEQYF.

This clone was seen just once. The chain combines TRBV27 with TRBJ2-7, with 11 bases matching TRBD1. Germline lookup yields CDR1 MNHEY and CDR2 SMNVEV (reference sequence). This CDR3 has 14 residues. The V and J ends lost 6 bases and 4 bases, in that order; junction bases with no gene match: 5. The CDR3 here is CASRARDRGYEQYF. In DNA, the CDR3 is TGTGCCAGCAGAGCTCGGGACAGGGGGTACGAGCAGTACTTC.

The chain couples TRBV19 to TRBJ1-2; weak D call: TRBD1 (5 bases). The V gene's germline CDR1 is LNHDA and CDR2 SQIVND (reference sequence). V was trimmed by 3 bases and J by 4 bases, leaving 9 bases between them. The CDR3 length is 13 residues. CDR3 DNA sequence: TGTGCCAGTAGTATTAGACAGTCCTATGGCTACACCTTC. Translation: CASSIRQSYGYTF. The variable domain in full, with the rest retrieved from reference TRBV19 and TRBJ1-2, is DGGITQSPKYLFRKEGQNVTLSCEQNLNHDAMYWYRQDPGQGLRLIYYSQIVNDFQKGDIAEGYSVSREKKESFPLTVTSAQKNPTAFYLCASSIRQSYGYTFGSGTRLTVV.

The chain carries TRBV28 and TRBJ2-3, with 14 bases aligning to TRBD2. The CDR3 has 16 residues. V lost 6 bases, J lost 6 bases, and 8 bases stayed unmatched. Germline V gene data show CDR1 as MDHEN and CDR2 as SYDVKM. This CDR3 reads CASRGTSGGPYDTQYF. The DNA for the CDR3 is TGTGCCAGCAGAGGGACTAGCGGGGGCCCTTACGATACGCAGTATTTT. The whole variable domain, remainder taken from reference TRBV28 and TRBJ2-3, is DVKVTQSSRYLVKRTGEKVFLECVQDMDHENMFWYRQDPGLGLRLIYFSYDVKMKEKGDIPEGYSVSREKKERFSLILESASTNQTSMYLCASRGTSGGPYDTQYFGPGTRLTVL.

About this clone: A read error may explain this, as a much larger clone is one base away. This chain joins TRBV7-3 and TRBJ2-1; tentatively, D is TRBD2 (5 bases). With 1 base removed from V and 10 bases from J, the gap between germline ends came to 17 bases. The germline CDR1 and CDR2 sequences are SGHTA and FQGTGA. The CDR3 extends over 15 amino acids. The CDR3 DNA follows: TGTGCCAGCAGCTTAAGCGGCGGGCAGAGCCGAGAGCAGTTCTTC. It encodes CASSLSGGQSREQFF.

The chain combines TRBV7-2 with TRBJ2-1; 8 bases are shared with TRBD2. Germline CDR1 is SGHTA and CDR2 is FQGNSA. J lost 3 bases, V lost 7 bases, and 11 bases had no gene match. The CDR3 runs to 16 residues. As DNA, the CDR3 is TGTGCCAGCACCCTAAAGTGGACTAGCAACTACAATGAGCAGTTCTTC. Protein product: CASTLKWTSNYNEQFF.

The rearrangement links TRBV4-3 to TRBJ2-5; TRBD1 matches at 8 bases. Trimming at V came to 4 bases and at J to 4 bases, leaving 8 bases not matched to a gene. Germline V lookup: CDR1 LGHNA, CDR2 YSLEER. The CDR3 totals 15 residues. Here the CDR3 reads CASSPRGQVIETQYF. As DNA, the CDR3 is TGCGCCAGCAGCCCCCGGGGACAGGTTATAGAGACCCAGTACTTC.

This clone appeared once. The chain carries TRBV5-1 and TRBJ2-1, with 7 nucleotides matching TRBD2. CDR1 and CDR2 (germline): SGHRS, YFSETQ. J lost 5 bases, V lost 0 bases, and 8 bases had no gene match. The CDR3 has 16 residues. DNA for the CDR3: TGCGCCAGCAGCTTGGCCGTGGGGGGGGTTAACAATGAGCAGTTCTTC. It is translated as CASSLAVGGVNNEQFF.

The rearrangement links TRBV5-5 to TRBJ2-1; D is unclear. V lost 2 bases and J lost 7, with 10 bases in between. This CDR3 region has 13 residues. Germline CDR1 is SGHKS and CDR2 is YYEKEE (reference sequence). The CDR3, as DNA: TGTGCCAGCAGCTTCCTAGTTTGGAATGAGCAGTTCTTC. Translation gives CASSFLVWNEQFF.